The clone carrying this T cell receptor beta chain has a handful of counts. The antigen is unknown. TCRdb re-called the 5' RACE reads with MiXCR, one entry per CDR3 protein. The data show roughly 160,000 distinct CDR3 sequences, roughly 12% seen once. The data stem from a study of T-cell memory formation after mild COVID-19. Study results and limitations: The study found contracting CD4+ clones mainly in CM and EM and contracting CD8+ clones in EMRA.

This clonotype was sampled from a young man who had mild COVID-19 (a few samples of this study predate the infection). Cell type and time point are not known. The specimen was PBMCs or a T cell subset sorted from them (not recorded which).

CDR3 protein: CASSLAPADNSPLHF. The CDR3 DNA reads as TGCGCCAGCAGCTTGGCGCCAGCCGATAATTCACCCCTCCACTTT. The genes are TRBV5-1 and TRBJ1-6; D remains ambiguous. Germline assignment: CDR1 SGHRS and CDR2 YFSETQ. The V and J ends lost 0 bases and 5 bases respectively, with 9 bases between them. The CDR3 runs to 15 residues. The whole variable domain, remainder taken from reference TRBV5-1 and TRBJ1-6, is KAGVTQTPRYLIKTRGQQVTLSCSPISGHRSVSWYQQTPGQGLQFLFEYFSETQRNKGNFPGRFSGRQFSNSRSEMNVSTLELGDSALYLCASSLAPADNSPLHFGNGTRLTVT.